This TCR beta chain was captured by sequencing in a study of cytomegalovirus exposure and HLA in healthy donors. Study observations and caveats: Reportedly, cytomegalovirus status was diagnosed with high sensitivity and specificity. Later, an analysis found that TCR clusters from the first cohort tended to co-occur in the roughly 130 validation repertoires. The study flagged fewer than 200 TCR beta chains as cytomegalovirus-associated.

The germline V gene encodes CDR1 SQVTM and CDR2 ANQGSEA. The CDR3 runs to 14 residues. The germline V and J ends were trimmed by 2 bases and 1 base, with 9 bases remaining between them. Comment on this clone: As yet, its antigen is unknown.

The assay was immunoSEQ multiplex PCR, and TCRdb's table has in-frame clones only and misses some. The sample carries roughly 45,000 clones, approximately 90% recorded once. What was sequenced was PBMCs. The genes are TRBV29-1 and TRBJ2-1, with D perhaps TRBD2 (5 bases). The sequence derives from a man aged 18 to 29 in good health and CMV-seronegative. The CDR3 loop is CSVEPGVSYNEQFF. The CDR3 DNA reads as TGCAGCGTTGAACCCGGGGTTTCCTACAATGAGCAGTTCTTC.